Listed here are 8 T cell receptor beta chains from one sample, sequenced in a study of blood T cell repertoires in COVID-19. The table came from immunoSEQ multiplex PCR; TCRdb's copy has only in-frame clones and leaves some out. The profile covers 130,000 to 150,000 clones, with 80% to 90% appearing a single time and about 8% taken by the ten largest. The sequenced material came from peripheral blood. Receptors were obtained from a woman aged 60-70 years with COVID-19, enrolled during active disease.

The chain has TRBV7-2 and TRBJ2-5, with D tentatively TRBD2 (6 bases). This CDR3 region has 13 residues. V lost 5 bases and J lost 5, with 12 bases in between. Germline V gives CDR1 SGHTA, CDR2 FQGNSA. The CDR3 spells CASSPLGGETQYF. The DNA for the CDR3 is TGTGCCAGCAGCCCACTCGGAGGGGAGACCCAGTACTTC.

The CDR3 spells CASSGLAGVQYF. The CDR3 coding sequence is TGTGCCAGCAGTGGACTAGCGGGGGTGCAGTACTTC. The V gene is TRBV2, the J gene TRBJ2-7, with 12 positions matching TRBD2. Unmatched junction bases numbered 1, after V lost 4 bases and J lost 9 bases. Germline lookup yields CDR1 SNHLY and CDR2 FYNNEI. CDR3 length equals 12 residues.

The rearrangement joins TRBV5-1 to TRBJ1-2; no clear D gene. V lost 2 bases to trimming and J lost 0 bases, with 8 bases between them. The CDR3 spans 14 residues. Per the germline V gene, CDR1 is SGHRS and CDR2 is YFSETQ. As DNA, the CDR3 is TGCGCCAGCAGCTTCTCCGGAGCTAACTATGGCTACACCTTC. This codes for CASSFSGANYGYTF.

V gene TRBV6-5 combines with J gene TRBJ2-5; 11 bases are shared with TRBD2. V lost 4 bases to trimming and J lost 7 bases; unmatched junction nucleotides: 8. The CDR3 spans 15 residues. The germline V gene has CDR1 MNHEY and CDR2 SVGAGI. CDR3: CASSFPSGGLGTQYF. For the CDR3, the DNA is TGTGCCAGCAGTTTCCCTAGCGGGGGGCTGGGGACCCAGTACTTC.

The rearrangement links TRBV9 to TRBJ2-3; tentative D call: TRBD2 (6 bases). Per germline, CDR1 SGDLS and CDR2 YYNGEE. The CDR3 has 16 residues. The germline V and J ends were trimmed by 3 bases and 0 bases, with 14 bases remaining between them. The CDR3 loop reads CASSAIAAGSTDTQYF. The CDR3, as DNA: TGTGCCAGCAGCGCCATAGCGGCAGGTAGCACAGATACGCAGTATTTT.

The chain is built from TRBV2 and TRBJ2-7; 7 nucleotides match TRBD2. Germline values: CDR1 SNHLY, CDR2 FYNNEI. Unmatched junction bases numbered 11, after V lost 6 bases and J lost 3 bases. The CDR3 loop spans 15 amino acids. The CDR3 reads CASRPGLQLLYEQYF. CDR3 nucleotides: TGTGCCAGCAGGCCGGGACTACAATTACTCTACGAGCAGTACTTC.

The CDR3 sequence: CTVGGYRRQNTEAFF. The CDR3 DNA sequence: TGCACCGTGGGGGGGTACCGACGGCAGAACACTGAAGCTTTCTTT. The chain uses TRBV29-1 and TRBJ1-1; the D gene is possibly TRBD1 (5 bases). The CDR3 contains 15 residues. Germline V gives CDR1 SQVTM, CDR2 ANQGSEA.

This sequence joins TRBV20-1 and TRBJ1-2; a weak D match, TRBD1 (6 bases). CDR1 DFQATT and CDR2 SNEGSKA come from the germline V gene (reference sequence). The CDR3 is 11 amino acids. V was trimmed by 6 bases and J by 6 bases, leaving 11 bases between them. The CDR3 region is CSAEGDNGYTF. The CDR3 DNA sequence: TGCAGTGCCGAGGGGGACAATGGCTACACCTTC.